The sequence of this T cell receptor beta chain was determined in a study of graft-versus-host responses after intestinal transplantation. Study findings and constraints: Declines in HvG clones occurring early post-transplant were associated with peak circulating GvH clone levels. Researchers found GvH clones in recipient marrow, and some showed up first in ileum or blood. Clonal ratios of graft-versus-host to host-versus-graft in allografts were high for patients exhibiting graft-donor T cell macrochimerism.

In this sample, this clone turned up once. Its antigen is unknown. The germline V gene encodes CDR1 MDHEN and CDR2 SYDVKM. V was shortened by 1 base and J by 4 bases, with 6 bases between the two germline ends. The CDR3 runs 13 residues. Clones were sequenced by immunoSEQ multiplex PCR, and TCRdb holds only the in-frame ones, with some missing. The sample carries 55,000 to 75,000 clones, over 75% recorded once. The chain has TRBV28 and TRBJ2-3; D might be TRBD1 (5 bases). The sample consisted of unstimulated CD4+ T cells sorted from spleen or lymph node cells, taken before transplant. This TCR derives from a human donor who was the organ donor for an intestinal transplant. This CDR3 is CASSLSGSDTQYF. The CDR3 bases are TGTGCCAGCAGTTTATCAGGGTCAGATACGCAGTATTTT. The full variable domain, rest sourced from reference TRBV28 and TRBJ2-3, is DVKVTQSSRYLVKRTGEKVFLECVQDMDHENMFWYRQDPGLGLRLIYFSYDVKMKEKGDIPEGYSVSREKKERFSLILESASTNQTSMYLCASSLSGSDTQYFGPGTRLTVL.